Listed here is a single TCR beta chain. The data originate from a study of chronic HIV infection and antiretroviral therapy. TCRdb re-derived calls from the 5' RACE reads in MiXCR, one entry per CDR3 protein. The repertoire holds 40,000 to 50,000 distinct CDR3 sequences, with approximately 20% as singletons. Sequencing was carried out using peripheral blood. The source is an adult who had HIV and had not received antiretroviral therapy, or was an uninfected healthy control (not recorded which).

The CDR3 here is CASSYGRNTEAFF. The CDR3 nucleotides read TGTGCCAGCAGTTACGGGCGGAACACTGAAGCTTTCTTT. J is TRBJ1-1 and V is TRBV6-5; D gene unclear. The V gene's germline CDR1 is MNHEY and CDR2 SVGAGI. The ends were cut back, 2 bases at V and 1 base at J, with 5 bases in the middle. CDR3 length: 13 amino acids.